The subject of this entry is one T cell receptor (beta chain). Its cognate antigen is unknown. V shed 8 bases and J 0 bases; nucleotides not matched to a gene: 9. The CDR3 length is 17 residues. CDR1 and CDR2 from the germline V gene are MNHEY and SMNVEV (reference sequence). PCR was performed using 60 Vbeta and 13 Jbeta primers. Under the authors' procedure: In a later analysis, 80 million or so unique TCR beta chains included roughly 11 million shared by two or more donors. TCRdb's table, derived via immunoSEQ multiplex PCR, lists solely in-frame clones and lacks some. That table gives V, J and clone size, and the DNA gave D and trimming. This listing includes tens of thousands of clones. This sample was taken from a study of cytomegalovirus exposure and HLA in healthy donors. Study results and caveats: Looking again later, the authors saw that most CMV-associated TCR beta chains seemed HLA-restricted. It has been reported that TCR beta sequences accurately predicted the HLA-A and HLA-B alleles of most subjects.

This clonotype was obtained from a woman aged 60-75 years in good health and CMV-seronegative. Input material: PBMCs. This chain links TRBV27 with TRBJ1-4, with 10 bases matching TRBD1. Here the CDR3 DNA reads TGTGCCAGCTTCCGTTTGGGGACAGGGGCAACTAATGAAAAACTGTTTTTT. Its translation: CASFRLGTGATNEKLFF.